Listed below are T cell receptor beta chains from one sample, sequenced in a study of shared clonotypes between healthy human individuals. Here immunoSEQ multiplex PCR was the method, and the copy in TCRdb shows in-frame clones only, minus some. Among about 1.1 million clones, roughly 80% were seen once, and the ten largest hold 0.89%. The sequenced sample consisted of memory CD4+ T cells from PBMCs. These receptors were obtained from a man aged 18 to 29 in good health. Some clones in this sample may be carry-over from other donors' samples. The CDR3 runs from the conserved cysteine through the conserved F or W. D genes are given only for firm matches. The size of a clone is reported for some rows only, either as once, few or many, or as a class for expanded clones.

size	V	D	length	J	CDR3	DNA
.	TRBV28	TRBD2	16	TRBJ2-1	CASSHPLAGGPREQFF	TGTGCCAGCAGTCACCCACTAGCGGGAGGGCCCCGTGAGCAGTTCTTC
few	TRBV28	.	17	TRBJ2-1	CASSLVGPRGRYNEQFF	TGTGCCAGCAGTTTGGTGGGCCCGCGAGGTCGGTACAATGAGCAGTTCTTC
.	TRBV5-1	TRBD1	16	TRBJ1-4	CASSFYAGTGGGELFF	TGCGCCAGCAGCTTTTACGCCGGGACAGGGGGCGGAGAACTGTTTTTT
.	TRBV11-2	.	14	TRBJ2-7	CASSLTASVYEQYF	TGTGCCAGCAGCTTAACCGCTAGCGTCTACGAGCAGTACTTC
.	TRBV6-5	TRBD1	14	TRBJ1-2	CASSSMTGSYGYTF	TGTGCCAGCAGTTCAATGACAGGGTCGTATGGCTACACCTTC
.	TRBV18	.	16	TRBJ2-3	CASSPRRASVTDTQYF	TGTGCCAGCTCACCACGGCGGGCTAGCGTGACAGATACGCAGTATTTT
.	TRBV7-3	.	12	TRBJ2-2	CASSLRVGELFF	TGTGCCAGCAGCTTACGGGTCGGGGAGCTGTTTTTT
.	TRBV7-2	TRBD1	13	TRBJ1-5	CASSPDRIQPQHF	TGTGCCAGCAGCCCGGACAGGATACAGCCCCAGCATTTT
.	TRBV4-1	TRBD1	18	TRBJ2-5	CASSSRWSPGQGEETQYF	TGCGCCAGCAGCTCAAGGTGGTCGCCGGGGCAGGGGGAAGAGACCCAGTACTTC
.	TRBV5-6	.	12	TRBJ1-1	CASSRGRSEAFF	TGTGCCAGCAGCCGTGGACGGAGTGAAGCTTTCTTT
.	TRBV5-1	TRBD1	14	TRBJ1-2	CASSLGTGVRGYTF	TGCGCCAGCAGCTTGGGGACAGGGGTCCGTGGCTACACCTTC
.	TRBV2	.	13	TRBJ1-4	CASNWVANEKLFF	TGTGCCAGCAACTGGGTGGCTAATGAAAAACTGTTTTTT
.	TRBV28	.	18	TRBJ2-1	CASSSSTSPRGSYNEQFF	TGTGCCAGCAGTTCCTCCACTAGCCCGAGAGGTTCCTACAATGAGCAGTTCTTC
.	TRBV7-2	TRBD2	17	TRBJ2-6	CASNRGSGRAGANVLTF	TGTGCCAGCAACCGGGGTAGCGGGAGAGCTGGGGCCAACGTCCTGACTTTC
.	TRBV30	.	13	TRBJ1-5	CAWSPGLGQPQHF	TGTGCCTGGAGCCCCGGACTTGGTCAGCCCCAGCATTTT
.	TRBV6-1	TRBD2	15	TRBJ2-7	CASSGLSGSSDEQYF	TGTGCCAGCAGCGGTCTTAGCGGGAGCTCTGACGAGCAGTACTTC
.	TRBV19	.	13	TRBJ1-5	CASSRGTRQPQHF	TGTGCCAGTAGCAGGGGAACTCGGCAGCCCCAGCATTTT
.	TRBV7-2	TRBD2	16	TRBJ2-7	CASSLRDSGFSYEQYF	TGTGCCAGCAGCCTGCGAGATAGCGGGTTTTCCTACGAGCAGTACTTC
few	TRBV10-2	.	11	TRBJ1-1	CASSANTEAFF	TGCGCCAGCAGTGCAAACACTGAAGCTTTCTTT
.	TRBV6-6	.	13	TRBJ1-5	CASSYSANRPQHF	TGTGCCAGCAGTTACTCCGCTAATCGGCCCCAGCATTTT
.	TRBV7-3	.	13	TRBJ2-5	CASSFGREETQYF	TGTGCCAGCAGCTTCGGCAGGGAAGAGACCCAGTACTTC
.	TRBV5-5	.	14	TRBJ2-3	CASSLLRSTDTQYF	TGTGCCAGCAGCTTGCTCAGAAGCACAGATACGCAGTATTTT
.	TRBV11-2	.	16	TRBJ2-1	CASSPGGFRSYNEQFF	TGTGCCAGCAGCCCAGGGGGGTTTCGGTCCTACAATGAGCAGTTCTTC
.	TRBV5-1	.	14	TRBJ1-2	CASSASPGNYGYTF	TGCGCCAGCAGCGCATCTCCAGGCAACTATGGCTACACCTTC
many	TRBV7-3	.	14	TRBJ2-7	CASSPHPSSPEQYF	TGTGCCAGCAGCCCCCATCCCTCCTCTCCCGAGCAGTACTTC
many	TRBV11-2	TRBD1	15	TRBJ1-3	CASSSLTGPGNTIYF	TGTGCCAGCAGCTCATTGACAGGGCCTGGAAACACCATATATTTT